This section outlines one T cell receptor beta chain sequence together with its context. This clonotype has more than one count but fewer than ten. Which antigen it targets is not known. It has no much larger one-base neighbor in the sample; base qualities were not kept. As encoded in the germline V gene (reference sequence), CDR1 is DFQATT while CDR2 is SNEGSKA. V gives up 4 bases and J gives up 5 bases, and the segment between their germline ends measures 15 bases. The CDR3 measures 14 amino acids from cysteine to phenylalanine. The retained sequence is limited to the CDR3, 42 bases, with the frame set at the first base. These data are taken from a study of T-cell memory formation after mild COVID-19 (dated by TCRdb to the early 2020s). As for the study more broadly: Most TCR sequence clusters were specific to one of the two donors. In a couple of donors, T-cell clones that expanded and contracted after mild COVID-19 were followed by sequencing TCRalpha and TCRbeta repertoires longitudinally. Two young, previously healthy adult volunteers, one female and one male, were included in the cohort.

General study outcomes and caveats: Contracting CD4+ clones turned up mainly in the CM and EM memory subsets, whereas EMRA was where CD8+ clones were enriched. The second-wave clones that peaked on day 37 were not confirmed to be SARS-CoV-2 specific. Only two mild cases were covered by the study, and larger cohorts that include severe cases with pre-infection samples were considered necessary. Clones that contracted from day 15 to 85 showed balanced CD4/CD8 phenotypes, whereas a second wave of clones that expanded from day 15 to 37 leaned towards CD4+. Some responding clones were detected in pre-infection memory, which suggested that pre-existing cross-reactive memory T cells had joined the SARS-CoV-2 response.

PBMCs were isolated by Ficoll-Paque density gradient centrifugation. For sequencing, an Illumina NovaSeq 6000 was employed. cDNA libraries for TCRalpha and TCRbeta were prepared by 5'RACE using constant-segment primers, with sample barcodes and unique molecular identifiers added. Trizol reagent was used to extract RNA from every sample. Library amplification was performed in two PCR steps, and a second sample barcode and Illumina TruSeq adapters were introduced in the second step. Sequencing of libraries was performed on an Illumina NovaSeq with 2 x 150 bp paired-end reads. Per the source publication's procedure: Demultiplexing of reads and collapsing into UMI-guided consensus sequences were performed with migec v1.2.7. Using mixcr v2.1.11, the UMI consensuses were aligned to TRA and TRB V and J templates and assembled into clonotypes. A clonotype was counted as expanded or contracted only if both edgeR and NoisET called the change significant, with noise models trained on biological replicates. For edgeR calls, the thresholds were a false discovery rate-adjusted p below 0.01 and a log2 fold-change of 1. As an exploratory analysis of dynamics, PCA with hierarchical clustering was applied to max-normalized trajectories of the 1000 most abundant clonotypes. Separately sequenced CD4+ and CD8+ repertoires were used to assign a CD4 or CD8 phenotype to each responding clone. The public reads were reprocessed in TCRdb via fastp at Q25 and MiXCR, keeping in-frame beta chains. Entries that share a CDR3 protein sequence are merged under the most common genes and DNA. In this record, the V and J calls reflect TCRdb's handling and not the investigators' own analysis. The sample table holds 300,000 to 400,000 distinct CDR3 sequences, of which 20% to 25% were seen once. In total, the top ten clones hold around 12% of the sample.

The sample comprised PBMCs or a T cell subset sorted from them (not recorded which). This receptor was obtained from an adult woman who had mild COVID-19 (a few samples of this study predate the infection). The sample titles of this study are shuffled in the database, so cell type and time point are left out; the donor was told from shared clones. Recombination connected TRBV20-1 to TRBJ1-5, and possibly TRBD1, on 6 matching bases. In nucleotide form, the sequence is TGCAGTGCTACAATACAGGGTGGATATCAGCCCCAGCATTTT. Its translation reads: CSATIQGGYQPQHF.